This T cell receptor (beta chain) stems from a study of blood T cell repertoires in COVID-19. The data were produced by immunoSEQ multiplex PCR, yet TCRdb's version contains in-frame clones alone and is incomplete. This sample has some 270,000 clones, with about nine tenths found just once. The ends were cut back, 4 bases at V and 9 bases at J, with 14 bases in the middle. The CDR3 is made up of 14 amino acids. Germline-derived CDR1 and CDR2 are SGHDT and YYEEEE. Material: PBMCs or T cells enriched from blood (not recorded which). This chain connects TRBV5-6 to TRBJ1-6; TRBD1 might be the D (6 bases). The receptor comes from a woman aged 60-75 years who had recovered from COVID-19. CDR3 in DNA: TGTGCCAGCAGCCCAGCACAGGGTGGTTCACCCCTCCACTTT. The encoded protein is CASSPAQGGSPLHF. Combining the CDR3 with reference TRBV5-6 and TRBJ1-6 gives the whole variable domain DAGVTQSPTHLIKTRGQQVTLRCSPKSGHDTVSWYQQALGQGPQFIFQYYEEEERQRGNFPDRFSGHQFPNYSSELNVNALLLGDSALYLCASSPAQGGSPLHFGNGTRLTVT.